The subject of this entry is one T cell receptor beta chain. The entry originates in a study of T cell changes during pregnancy in multiple sclerosis. Assay used: immunoSEQ multiplex PCR; TCRdb lists only in-frame clones, some missing. The table lists about 130,000 clones, approximately 96% of them singletons. The V and J ends lost 0 bases and 3 bases respectively, with 10 bases between them. CDR1 SGHRS and CDR2 YFSETQ come from the germline V gene. The CDR3 has 14 residues. This material consisted of peripheral blood, taken after pregnancy. The chain couples TRBV5-1 to TRBJ2-7, with a weak D call TRBD2 (5 bases). The sequence was collected from a female donor with multiple sclerosis, enrolled in a pregnancy study. CDR3 protein: CASSLDERNYEQYF. The CDR3 nucleotides read TGCGCCAGCAGCTTGGATGAGCGGAACTACGAGCAGTACTTC.